The 10 T cell receptor beta chains reported below all come from one sample, sequenced in a study of identical twins. In TCRdb, the 5' RACE reads were re-called with MiXCR into one record per CDR3 protein. This table has some 500,000 distinct CDR3 sequences, 7.5% to 10% appearing once. A further study also used this sample, focusing on yellow fever vaccine responses in identical twins.

The sequenced sample was PBMCs. These receptors all stem from a young woman in good health.

This clonotype has just a few counts. The J gene is TRBJ2-3, the V gene TRBV4-2; 7 bases agree with TRBD2. In germline, CDR1 is LGHNA, CDR2 YNFKEQ. This CDR3 has 16 residues. The ends lost 2 bases at V and 5 bases at J; junction bases unmatched: 10. CDR3 nucleotides: TGTGCCAGCAGCCAAACCCAAGGACTAGATGGAGATACGCAGTATTTT. This codes for CASSQTQGLDGDTQYF.

This clonotype was recorded many times. The CDR3 loop is CAISGPTGEASYNEQFF. In DNA form, the CDR3 reads TGTGCCATCAGTGGGCCGACAGGGGAAGCGTCCTACAATGAGCAGTTCTTC. V usage is TRBV10-3 and J usage is TRBJ2-1; TRBD1 agrees at 8 bases. The CDR3 sequence is 17 residues long. Per the germline V gene, CDR1 is ENHRY and CDR2 is SYGVKD. Trimming took 4 bases from V and 1 from J; bases not matched to a gene: 9.

This clonotype was observed many times. The chain combines TRBV7-9 with TRBJ1-2; possibly TRBD1 for D (6 bases). The germline CDR1 and CDR2 sequences are SEHNR and FQNEAQ (reference sequence). V lost 5 bases and J lost 6, with 13 bases in between. The CDR3 runs 13 residues. In DNA, the CDR3 is TGTGCCAGCAGCCGAACAGGGACGGATGGCTACACCTTC. Its translation is CASSRTGTDGYTF.

This clonotype appeared a few times. The CDR3 loop reads CASSSSVHEQFF. As DNA, the CDR3 is TGTGCCAGCAGTTCTAGCGTCCATGAGCAGTTCTTC. The chain combines TRBV6-2 or TRBV6-3 with TRBJ2-1; a possible D gene is TRBD2 (6 bases). The CDR3 loop spans 12 amino acids. Trimming stripped 4 bases from V and 8 bases from J, with 9 bases between. Germline values: CDR1 MNHEY, CDR2 SVGEGT.

In its sample, this clonotype was seen a few times. The chain couples TRBV27 to TRBJ2-2; D unresolved. Germline V gene lookup returns CDR1 MNHEY and CDR2 SMNVEV (reference sequence). The CDR3 is made up of 14 amino acids. V lost 9 bases, J lost 4 bases, and 15 bases lay in between. Here the CDR3 DNA reads TGTGCCAGTTCCCTAAGAAGCTTCACCGGGGAGCTGTTTTTT. This gives the protein CASSLRSFTGELFF.

V is TRBV3-1 and J is TRBJ1-1; no firm D call. Germline loops: CDR1 LGHDT, CDR2 YNNKEL (reference sequence). V was clipped by 0 bases and J by 11 bases, with 13 bases between them. The CDR3 has 13 residues. The CDR3 spells CASSQDYGQVAFF. In nucleotides, the CDR3 is TGTGCCAGCAGCCAAGATTATGGTCAGGTCGCTTTCTTT.

This clonotype was counted a few times. This chain uses TRBV15 with TRBJ1-5; D unclear. Germline assignment: CDR1 LNHNV and CDR2 YYDKDF (reference sequence). The germline V and J ends were trimmed by 0 bases and 6 bases, with 15 bases remaining between them. The CDR3 loop spans 16 amino acids. The CDR3 region is CATSRDHREVGQPQHF. The DNA for the CDR3 is TGTGCCACCAGCAGAGATCATAGGGAAGTGGGTCAGCCCCAGCATTTT.

This clonotype was detected only a few times. The V and J genes are TRBV4-1 and TRBJ1-2, with D unclear. The germline CDR1 and CDR2 sequences are MGHRA and YSYEKL. This CDR3 contains 14 residues. Trimming removed 3 bases at V and 2 bases at J, with 10 bases between. The CDR3 loop reads CASSHLGLNYGYTF. The DNA for the CDR3 is TGCGCCAGCAGCCATCTAGGGTTAAACTATGGCTACACCTTC.

The sample holds many counts of this clonotype. This chain connects TRBV10-3 to TRBJ2-1; 7 bases fit TRBD1. The CDR3 has 14 residues. CDR1 is ENHRY, CDR2 SYGVKD, per germline. The trim removed 5 bases at V and 3 bases at J, leaving 4 bases unmatched. Here the CDR3 DNA reads TGTGCCATCAGTTTACAGGGGATCTACAATGAGCAGTTCTTC. Translating gives CAISLQGIYNEQFF.

This clonotype was detected ten times or more. The CDR3 DNA reads TGTGCCAGCAGCAGACAGGGGTTTGCAACTAATGAAAAACTGTTTTTT. Its translation: CASSRQGFATNEKLFF. This chain connects TRBV11-2 to TRBJ1-4, with 8 bases matching TRBD1. Trimming cost V 5 bases and J 0 bases; bases outside gene matches: 5. CDR1 SGHAT and CDR2 FQNNGV come from the germline V gene. The CDR3 is 16 amino acids.